These 16 T cell receptor beta chains originate from one sample sequenced in a study of blood T cells in healthy people across ages. It was with a sample-barcoded 5' primer and a J-beta primer mix that a second PCR of roughly 7 to 12 cycles was run. TCRdb fed the 5' RACE reads into MiXCR, producing one record per CDR3 protein. The table has about 1,500,000 distinct CDR3 sequences, roughly 40% seen once. The source material was blood. These TCRs come from a woman aged 18-29 years in good health.

As DNA, the CDR3 is TGTGCCAGCAGTGTACTCGGGACAGGGGGCTCTCACGAGCAGTACTTC. Encoded protein: CASSVLGTGGSHEQYF. The chain carries TRBV28 and TRBJ2-7; TRBD1 agrees at 12 bases. This CDR3 region has 16 residues. The ends lost 5 bases at V and 5 bases at J; junction bases unmatched: 10. Germline V gene lookup returns CDR1 MDHEN and CDR2 SYDVKM.

V is TRBV20-1 and J is TRBJ1-1; D unclear. The V and J ends lost 3 bases and 0 bases respectively, with 14 bases between them. The germline CDR1 and CDR2 sequences are DFQATT and SNEGSKA (reference sequence). The CDR3 consists of 15 residues. Written as DNA, the CDR3 is TGCAGTGCTAGGCGGGAGCCTAGCATGAACACTGAAGCTTTCTTT. It translates to CSARREPSMNTEAFF.

This clonotype was observed a handful of times. The chain uses TRBV4-1 and TRBJ1-4; TRBD1 matches at 10 bases. The germline CDR1 and CDR2 sequences are MGHRA and YSYEKL. With V trimmed by 4 bases and J by 2 bases, 7 bases remained unmatched. This CDR3 contains 17 residues. The CDR3 DNA reads as TGCGCCAGCAGCCCGGGGACAGGGGATCGGACTAATGAAAAACTGTTTTTT. It encodes CASSPGTGDRTNEKLFF.

This chain links TRBV3-1 with TRBJ2-3; possible D gene TRBD2, 5 bases. Germline loops: CDR1 LGHDT, CDR2 YNNKEL (reference sequence). The CDR3 runs to 16 residues. The V and J ends lost 3 bases and 2 bases respectively, with 15 bases between them. The CDR3 bases are TGTGCCAGCAGCCACACGGAGGAGACCATCACAGATACGCAGTATTTT. Its protein is CASSHTEETITDTQYF.

In its sample, this clonotype was seen a few times. The chain carries TRBV20-1 and TRBJ2-7; D is undetermined. The germline V gene has CDR1 DFQATT and CDR2 SNEGSKA (reference sequence). This CDR3 spans 15 amino acids. The V end was cut by 0 bases, the J end by 4 bases, with 16 bases between. This CDR3 is CSARDLGSSSYEQYF. The CDR3 DNA reads TGCAGTGCTAGAGATTTGGGATCCAGCTCATACGAGCAGTACTTC.

The chain carries TRBV20-1 and TRBJ2-7, with D tentatively TRBD1 or TRBD2 (5 bases each). V lost 3 bases and J lost 1, with 13 bases in between. Germline V gene lookup returns CDR1 DFQATT and CDR2 SNEGSKA (reference sequence). CDR3 length: 14 amino acids. DNA of the CDR3: TGCAGTGCTAGGGGGGTGGATCTGTCCTACGAGCAGTACTTC. Translating gives CSARGVDLSYEQYF.

CDR3: CASRGIPPGRPLHF. Here the CDR3 DNA reads TGTGCCAGCCGGGGGATTCCTCCGGGGAGACCCCTCCACTTT. The chain combines TRBV28 with TRBJ1-6; perhaps TRBD1 as D (5 bases). CDR1 MDHEN and CDR2 SYDVKM come from the germline V gene. The CDR3 covers 14 residues. Trimming removed 8 bases from V and 12 bases from J, with 20 bases in between. The full variable domain, its missing parts supplied by reference TRBV28 and TRBJ1-6, is DVKVTQSSRYLVKRTGEKVFLECVQDMDHENMFWYRQDPGLGLRLIYFSYDVKMKEKGDIPEGYSVSREKKERFSLILESASTNQTSMYLCASRGIPPGRPLHFGNGTRLTVT.

This clonotype has a handful of counts. The chain couples TRBV5-1 to TRBJ2-7, with D possibly TRBD1 on 5 matching bases. The CDR3 totals 16 residues. The V gene lost 1 base and the J gene lost 6 bases, with 20 bases spanning the gap. Germline values: CDR1 SGHRS, CDR2 YFSETQ. The CDR3 DNA reads TGCGCCAGCAGCTTGCGTTGGGGCAGGGAACTAACCGAGCAGTACTTC. Protein: CASSLRWGRELTEQYF.

There are many counts of this clonotype. The chain employs TRBV7-2 and TRBJ2-2; TRBD2 is a possible D gene (5 bases). V was cut by 5 bases and J by 6 bases, with 16 bases left in between. Per germline, CDR1 SGHTA and CDR2 FQGNSA. The CDR3 has 15 amino acids. CDR3 in amino acids: CASSARTRSSGELFF. DNA of the CDR3: TGTGCCAGCAGCGCTCGGACTCGCAGTTCCGGGGAGCTGTTTTTT.

This chain connects TRBV24-1 to TRBJ2-4; the match to TRBD2 covers 12 bases. The last part of the DNA fits TRBJ2-7 better; the J call may be wrong. From germline, CDR1 is KGHDR and CDR2 SFDVKD. The CDR3 sequence is 13 residues long. The DNA for the CDR3 is TGTGCCACCCAGACTAGCGGGGGCTACGAGCAGTACTTC. Encoded protein: CATQTSGGYEQYF.

This chain links TRBV20-1 with TRBJ2-3; D assignment may be TRBD1 or TRBD2 (6 bases each). The CDR3 extends over 14 amino acids. V dropped 3 bases and J dropped 2 bases, with 12 bases sitting between them. The germline gives CDR1 DFQATT, CDR2 SNEGSKA (reference sequence). CDR3 DNA: TGCAGTGCTAGTCTCGGGGGCCTCACAGATACGCAGTATTTT. Protein product: CSASLGGLTDTQYF.

This chain connects TRBV6-1 to TRBJ2-3, with D tentatively TRBD2 (5 bases). V lost 0 bases, J lost 2 bases, and 9 bases lay in between. Germline V gives CDR1 MNHNS, CDR2 SASEGT. This CDR3 is 15 amino acids long. The DNA of the CDR3 is TGTGCCAGCAGTGAAGCGAAGCGGTTCACAGATACGCAGTATTTT. It encodes CASSEAKRFTDTQYF.

This clonotype was observed a handful of times. The CDR3, as DNA: TGTGCCAGCAGCCCAATTCCTCCCTCTGGCTACACCTTC. Its protein is CASSPIPPSGYTF. This chain connects TRBV12-3 or TRBV12-4 to TRBJ1-2; D gene uncertain. This CDR3 has 13 residues. Trimming cost V 6 bases and J 7 bases, with 15 bases left between them.

The rearrangement links TRBV20-1 to TRBJ1-2, with unresolved D. Germline values: CDR1 DFQATT, CDR2 SNEGSKA (reference sequence). CDR3 length: 11 amino acids. V was trimmed by 5 bases and J by 4 bases, leaving 8 bases between them. CDR3 region: CSASGIYGYTF. The CDR3 bases are TGCAGTGCTTCCGGCATCTATGGCTACACCTTC.

There are a few counts of this clonotype. The chain has TRBV6-1 and TRBJ2-1; 8 nucleotides match TRBD1. V shed 5 bases, J shed 4 bases, and the junction held 4 bases outside the gene matches. Germline V gene data show CDR1 as MNHNS and CDR2 as SASEGT. The CDR3 sequence is 14 residues long. DNA of the CDR3: TGTGCCAGCAGTAAGACAGGGGCTTACAATGAGCAGTTCTTC. This encodes CASSKTGAYNEQFF.

The chain joins TRBV4-1 to TRBJ1-2; D gene unclear. There are 14 residues in the CDR3. Germline CDR1 and CDR2: MGHRA and YSYEKL. With 6 bases removed from V and 6 bases from J, the gap between germline ends came to 17 bases. CDR3 sequence (DNA): TGCGCCAGCAGTCGATACGGAAGTGGCGATGGCTACACCTTC. It is translated as CASSRYGSGDGYTF.